One and the same sample provided the 23 T cell receptor beta chains below, sequenced in a study of T cell responses to AZD1222 COVID-19 vaccine (dated by TCRdb to 2020 to 2022). Library construction relied on the immunoSEQ multiplex PCR assay. TCRdb provides this immuneACCESS table in a form limited to in-frame rearrangements. Some clones are lacking; in checked studies, under half of them reflect an unresolved V gene, and why the rest are absent is not known. The sample table lists 130,000 to 150,000 clones, roughly 89% of them with a count of one. The ten biggest clones cover 5.2% of the sample. In light of the paper, this sample's time point label describes: baseline before first vaccination. Here the sequenced sample was peripheral blood, taken on day 0 of AZD1222 vaccination. These receptors were obtained from an adult in good health.

The chain combines TRBV4-2 with TRBJ1-3; TRBD1 might be the D (5 bases). Germline V gene lookup returns CDR1 LGHNA and CDR2 YNFKEQ. The CDR3 sequence is 15 residues long. Trimming took off 3 bases at V and 0 bases at J, with 9 bases between the two ends. The CDR3 protein is CASSHQQVSGNTIYF. CDR3 sequence (DNA): TGTGCCAGCAGCCATCAACAGGTCTCTGGAAACACCATATATTTT.

The chain couples TRBV4-3 to TRBJ2-5; D may be TRBD2 (6 bases). The length of the CDR3 is 14 residues. V lost 2 bases, J lost 4 bases, and 11 bases lay in between. Per germline, CDR1 LGHNA and CDR2 YSLEER. As DNA, the CDR3 is TGCGCCAGCAGCCAACTAGTGGGGGGAGAGACCCAGTACTTC. Translation: CASSQLVGGETQYF.

V and J are TRBV28 and TRBJ2-3; 7 nucleotides match TRBD1. Germline values: CDR1 MDHEN, CDR2 SYDVKM. The CDR3 covers 15 residues. V trimming: 5 bases; J trimming: 6 bases; junction bases outside the gene matches: 11. This CDR3 reads CASSALGGVGDTQYF. CDR3 coding DNA: TGTGCCAGCAGTGCGTTAGGGGGCGTCGGGGATACGCAGTATTTT.

The chain employs TRBV7-9 and TRBJ1-1; 9 nucleotides match TRBD1. Germline CDR1 and CDR2: SEHNR and FQNEAQ (reference sequence). CDR3 length: 15 residues. The junction had 5 bases not matched to a gene; V was cut back by 5 bases and J by 1 base. Here the CDR3 reads CASSRRQGGNTEAFF. In nucleotides, the CDR3 is TGTGCCAGCAGCCGGCGACAGGGGGGGAACACTGAAGCTTTCTTT.

The V gene is TRBV7-9, the J gene TRBJ1-2; 7 nucleotides match TRBD1. The germline V gene has CDR1 SEHNR and CDR2 FQNEAQ (reference sequence). Germline trimming cut 5 bases from V and 6 bases from J; bases unmatched to any gene: 12. This CDR3 contains 15 residues. This chain's CDR3 is CASSMTGRRLDGYTF. DNA for the CDR3: TGTGCCAGCAGCATGACAGGGCGGAGATTAGATGGCTACACCTTC.

The V call is TRBV19, the J call TRBJ1-2; no clear D gene. The V gene's germline CDR1 is LNHDA and CDR2 SQIVND (reference sequence). The CDR3 contains 14 residues. The V end was cut by 2 bases, the J end by 0 bases, with 7 bases between. For the CDR3, the DNA is TGTGCCAGTAGTATAACACAGACTAACTATGGCTACACCTTC. Protein product: CASSITQTNYGYTF.

The table lists this clone with a count of one. This chain uses TRBV5-1 with TRBJ1-3; D may be TRBD1 (6 bases). The CDR3 spans 13 residues. Deletions cut 4 bases from V and 6 bases from J, with 11 bases between. Germline lookup yields CDR1 SGHRS and CDR2 YFSETQ. The CDR3 reads CASSLTGPNTIYF. CDR3 nucleotide sequence: TGCGCCAGCAGCCTAACAGGGCCAAACACCATATATTTT.

The chain carries TRBV7-9 and TRBJ1-3, with TRBD1 as a possible D gene (5 bases). This CDR3 contains 14 residues. V lost 5 bases and J lost 2, with 10 bases in between. Germline V CDR1 and CDR2: SEHNR, FQNEAQ (reference sequence). CDR3 residues: CASSLGGAGNTIYF. CDR3 nucleotide sequence: TGTGCCAGCAGCCTCGGGGGGGCTGGAAACACCATATATTTT.

The CDR3 DNA reads as TGCGCCAGCAGCCAAGATCAGGGCAGGAACAATGAAAAACTGTTTTTT. It is translated as CASSQDQGRNNEKLFF. The chain employs TRBV4-3 and TRBJ1-4, with a weak D call TRBD1 (5 bases). The CDR3 loop spans 16 amino acids. Per germline, CDR1 LGHNA and CDR2 YSLEER. V was pared by 0 bases and J by 5 bases, with 13 bases between.

V usage is TRBV5-6 and J usage is TRBJ1-6, with 7 positions matching TRBD1. V was pared by 4 bases and J by 3 bases, with 4 bases of the junction left unmatched. Germline CDR1 reads SGHDT; CDR2 reads YYEEEE. The CDR3 has 15 amino acids. CDR3 amino acids: CASSKGQHYNSPLHF. The CDR3 DNA is TGTGCCAGCAGCAAGGGACAGCACTATAATTCACCCCTCCACTTT.

As for this clone: Other DNA sequences in this specimen translate into the identical CDR3. The V and J genes are TRBV12-3 or TRBV12-4 and TRBJ2-7; perhaps TRBD2 as D (5 bases). There are 12 residues in the CDR3. V gave up 5 bases and J gave up 3 bases, with 8 bases separating them. CDR3 DNA sequence: TGTGCCAGCAGTCCAGGAGGCTACGAGCAGTACTTC. This encodes CASSPGGYEQYF.

V usage is TRBV6-5 and J usage is TRBJ1-2; D possibly corresponds to TRBD1 (5 bases). The V end was cut by 2 bases, the J end by 11 bases, with 21 bases between. From germline, CDR1 is MNHEY and CDR2 SVGAGI. There are 15 residues in the CDR3. The CDR3 nucleotides read TGTGCCAGCAGTTACGAGGCCGGGGCTCTGATCTTTTACACCTTC. It encodes CASSYEAGALIFYTF.

The genes are TRBV6-2 or TRBV6-3 and TRBJ2-7; 9 nucleotides line up with TRBD2. Germline CDR1 MNHEY, CDR2 SVGEGT. The V segment lost 4 bases and the J segment 3 bases; nucleotides outside the gene matches: 4. This CDR3 contains 14 residues. The CDR3 sequence: CASSWASGDYEQYF. CDR3 nucleotide sequence: TGTGCCAGCAGTTGGGCTAGCGGGGACTACGAGCAGTACTTC.

To note about this clone: The junction differs from germline at one of its ends, possibly a read error. This chain links TRBV10-3 with TRBJ1-3; D gene unclear. Germline V gene sequence: CDR1 ENHRY, CDR2 SYGVKD. This CDR3 contains 13 residues. The CDR3 DNA follows: TGTGCCATCACTGAGGATACCGGAAACACCATATATTTT. Translating it yields CAITEDTGNTIYF.

This rearrangement joins TRBV9 to TRBJ1-5; the D is unclear. Trimming stripped 0 bases from V and 5 bases from J, with 6 bases between. This CDR3 has 13 residues. The germline CDR1 and CDR2 sequences are SGDLS and YYNGEE. CDR3 loop: CASSVDSYQPQHF. The CDR3 DNA reads TGTGCCAGCAGCGTAGACAGCTATCAGCCCCAGCATTTT.

This clone has only a few counts. V gene TRBV11-2 combines with J gene TRBJ2-5; 12 bases map to TRBD2. Germline CDR1 is SGHAT and CDR2 is FQNNGV. V gave up 5 bases and J gave up 6 bases; unmatched junction bases: 10. There are 16 residues in the CDR3. The CDR3 DNA follows: TGTGCCAGCAGCCTTCGGACTAGCGGGATATTTCAGACCCAGTACTTC. It translates to CASSLRTSGIFQTQYF.

V and J are TRBV7-3 and TRBJ2-3, with 11 bases aligning to TRBD2. CDR3 length: 17 residues. CDR1 is SGHTA, CDR2 FQGTGA, per germline. V trimming: 2 bases; J trimming: 2 bases; junction bases outside the gene matches: 6. The CDR3 protein is CASSLGIAGGNTDTQYF. The CDR3 DNA sequence: TGTGCCAGCAGCTTAGGAATAGCGGGAGGGAACACAGATACGCAGTATTTT.

CDR3 sequence: CATSDDQTRQPQHF. The DNA of the CDR3 is TGTGCCACCAGTGACGACCAGACGAGGCAGCCCCAGCATTTT. The rearrangement links TRBV24-1 to TRBJ1-5, with D unclear. The CDR3 has 14 residues. Germline CDR1 and CDR2: KGHDR and SFDVKD. Deletions cut 4 bases from V and 7 bases from J, with 13 bases between.

The gene calls are TRBV11-3 and TRBJ1-1; D remains unclear. CDR3 length: 12 amino acids. Trimming took off 0 bases at V and 8 bases at J, with 7 bases between the two ends. Germline CDR1 is SGHNT and CDR2 is YENEEA. CDR3 region: CASSLEGSEAFF. For the CDR3, the DNA is TGTGCCAGCAGCTTAGAGGGTAGCGAAGCTTTCTTT. The complete variable domain, with remaining parts taken from reference TRBV11-3 and TRBJ1-1, reads EAGVVQSPRYKIIEKKQPVAFWCNPISGHNTLYWYLQNLGQGPELLIRYENEEAVDDSQLPKDRFSAERLKGVDSTLKIQPAELGDSAVYLCASSLEGSEAFFGQGTRLTVV.

The V gene is TRBV18, the J gene TRBJ2-7, with 7 bases lining up with TRBD2. Germline CDR1 KGHSH, CDR2 LQKENI. V lost 5 bases and J lost 3; bases outside the gene matches: 7. The CDR3 length is 14 residues. In nucleotides, the CDR3 is TGTGCCAGCTCAGTCGGGACGGGGGGCTACGAGCAGTACTTC. Protein: CASSVGTGGYEQYF.

The chain joins TRBV24-1 to TRBJ1-1; a possible D gene is TRBD1 (5 bases). This CDR3 has 12 residues. Trimming stripped 3 bases from V and 10 bases from J, with 11 bases between. CDR1 and CDR2 (germline): KGHDR, SFDVKD. CDR3 in DNA: TGTGCCACCAGTGATCGGCAGGGTCGAGCTTTCTTT. Protein product: CATSDRQGRAFF.

The chain combines TRBV19 with TRBJ2-7, with D unresolved. This CDR3 region has 16 residues. Germline-derived CDR1 and CDR2 are LNHDA and SQIVND (reference sequence). Trimming shortened V by 2 bases and J by 0 bases, and 14 bases separated the two germline ends. The CDR3 DNA sequence: TGTGCCAGTAGTATACGTTTCTGGGGAACCTCCTACGAGCAGTACTTC. Its translation is CASSIRFWGTSYEQYF.

V usage is TRBV5-6 and J usage is TRBJ1-1; unclear D gene. The CDR3 extends over 13 amino acids. Germline loops: CDR1 SGHDT, CDR2 YYEEEE. With 2 bases removed from V and 6 bases from J, the gap between germline ends came to 11 bases. CDR3 residues: CASSLGLVAEAFF. The CDR3 coding sequence is TGTGCCAGCAGCTTAGGGTTGGTGGCTGAAGCTTTCTTT.